The 15 T cell receptor beta chains in this list originate from one sample, sequenced in a study of T cells in Graves' hyperthyroidism and ophthalmopathy. RNA transcripts provided the source from which TCR beta CDR3 regions were amplified. TCR CDR3 regions were first amplified by RT-PCR with HTBI primers. TCRdb itself ran the multiplex PCR reads through MiXCR, one entry per CDR3 protein. The sample carries some 490,000 distinct CDR3 sequences, approximately 16% recorded once. Material: blood. The source of these receptors is a woman in her 30s with Graves' ophthalmopathy.

This clonotype occurred a few times. The chain couples TRBV5-1 to TRBJ1-5; no definite D call. Per the germline V gene, CDR1 is SGHRS and CDR2 is YFSETQ. The CDR3 contains 15 residues. The germline V and J ends were trimmed by 5 bases and 2 bases, with 14 bases remaining between them. The chain's CDR3 is CASRLEGPGNQPQHF. The CDR3 coding sequence is TGCGCCAGCAGGCTCGAAGGGCCCGGCAATCAGCCCCAGCATTTT. The full variable domain, completed using reference TRBV5-1 and TRBJ1-5, is KAGVTQTPRYLIKTRGQQVTLSCSPISGHRSVSWYQQTPGQGLQFLFEYFSETQRNKGNFPGRFSGRQFSNSRSEMNVSTLELGDSALYLCASRLEGPGNQPQHFGDGTRLSIL.

The V call is TRBV9, the J call TRBJ2-3; D not resolved. This CDR3 region has 15 residues. V was cut by 0 bases and J by 0 bases, with 8 bases left in between. Germline V lookup: CDR1 SGDLS, CDR2 YYNGEE. The CDR3 DNA sequence: TGTGCCAGCAGCGTAGCCCCCCTTAGCACAGATACGCAGTATTTT. Translating it yields CASSVAPLSTDTQYF. The entire variable domain, with the rest obtained from reference TRBV9 and TRBJ2-3, is as follows: DSGVTQTPKHLITATGQRVTLRCSPRSGDLSVYWYQQSLDQGLQFLIQYYNGEERAKGNILERFSAQQFPDLHSELNLSSLELGDSALYFCASSVAPLSTDTQYFGPGTRLTVL.

This clonotype occurred many times. The CDR3 region has the DNA TGTGCCAGTAGCAGGGATTTGGAGCAGTACTTC. Protein sequence: CASSRDLEQYF. The chain has TRBV7-9 and TRBJ2-7; D may be TRBD1 (5 bases). From germline, CDR1 is SEHNR and CDR2 FQNEAQ (reference sequence). The CDR3 is 11 amino acids. Trimming cost V 9 bases and J 7 bases, with 13 bases left between them.

This clonotype was seen repeatedly, ten times or more. CDR3 sequence reads: CASSLSALAGGEQYF. In DNA, the CDR3 is TGTGCCAGCAGCCTAAGTGCCCTAGCGGGAGGCGAGCAGTACTTC. J is TRBJ2-7 and V is TRBV28; 11 nucleotides agree with TRBD2. The V gene's germline CDR1 is MDHEN and CDR2 SYDVKM. V shed 6 bases, J shed 6 bases, and the junction held 10 bases outside the gene matches. The CDR3 covers 15 residues.

In its sample, this clonotype was seen many times. This chain connects TRBV28 to TRBJ1-2; D gene uncertain. Trimming took 7 bases from V and 4 from J, leaving 7 bases between them. Per germline, CDR1 MDHEN and CDR2 SYDVKM. The CDR3 is 11 amino acids. Written as DNA, the CDR3 is TGTGCCAGCAAAGGTTCCTATGGCTACACCTTC. Encoded protein: CASKGSYGYTF.

The table lists this clonotype with many counts. The V gene is TRBV5-1, the J gene TRBJ2-1; 11 nucleotides align to TRBD2. Per the germline V gene, CDR1 is SGHRS and CDR2 is YFSETQ. The CDR3 is made up of 15 amino acids. The V gene end was trimmed by 3 bases and the J gene end by 10 bases; junction bases not matched to a gene: 9. CDR3 nucleotide sequence: TGCGCCAGCAGCTCCGGGACTAGCGGTAATAGGGAGCAGTTCTTC. Its protein is CASSSGTSGNREQFF.

A few counts support this clonotype. The V gene is TRBV24-1, the J gene TRBJ1-2; TRBD1 might be the D (5 bases). V was shortened by 4 bases and J by 8 bases, with 16 bases between the two germline ends. CDR1 and CDR2 from the germline V gene are KGHDR and SFDVKD. The CDR3 extends over 14 amino acids. CDR3 nucleotide sequence: TGTGCCACCAGTGAGCCCGGGACCCACGAGGGCTACACCTTC. This gives the protein CATSEPGTHEGYTF.

In this sample, this clonotype turned up a few times. This chain uses TRBV24-1 with TRBJ1-2; D may be TRBD1 (5 bases). Trimming removed 4 bases from V and 3 bases from J, with 23 bases in between. Germline-derived CDR1 and CDR2 are KGHDR and SFDVKD. CDR3 length: 18 amino acids. CDR3 sequence (DNA): TGTGCCACCAGTGACACTGGTTTGATGGGGCGCACGGACTATGGCTACACCTTC. It yields the protein CATSDTGLMGRTDYGYTF.

This clonotype was recorded many times. V gene TRBV7-2 combines with J gene TRBJ2-5; 8 nucleotides align to TRBD1. With V trimmed by 5 bases and J by 2 bases, 4 bases remained unmatched. CDR3 length equals 14 residues. Per the germline V gene, CDR1 is SGHTA and CDR2 is FQGNSA. CDR3 coding DNA: TGTGCCAGCAGCACCCACAGGGGGCAAGAGACCCAGTACTTC. This translates into CASSTHRGQETQYF.

This clonotype showed up many times. The rearrangement links TRBV20-1 to TRBJ2-7; D unclear. Per the germline V gene, CDR1 is DFQATT and CDR2 is SNEGSKA (reference sequence). The CDR3 consists of 14 residues. The germline V and J ends were trimmed by 1 base and 6 bases, with 16 bases remaining between them. CDR3 sequence (DNA): TGCAGTGCTAGAGCCGAAGAGAGCCCGGGCGAGCAGTACTTC. This gives the protein CSARAEESPGEQYF.

This clonotype was observed at least ten times. The CDR3, as DNA: TGTGCCAGCAGTTTATGGCTAGCCGGAGAGTACAATGAGCAGTTCTTC. It translates to CASSLWLAGEYNEQFF. The chain links TRBV28 to TRBJ2-1; D might be TRBD2 (5 bases). CDR3 size: 16 residues. The germline gives CDR1 MDHEN, CDR2 SYDVKM. Trimming took 0 bases from V and 4 from J, leaving 13 bases between them.

This clonotype came up a few times. V is TRBV6-2 or TRBV6-3 and J is TRBJ2-1; the match to TRBD2 covers 9 bases. The germline gives CDR1 MNHEY, CDR2 SVGEGT. CDR3 length: 12 amino acids. V was clipped by 8 bases and J by 14 bases; unmatched bases: 10. The CDR3 region is CASSIVAGDKFF. The CDR3 nucleotides read TGTGCCAGCTCGATTGTAGCGGGAGATAAGTTCTTC.

This clonotype was seen only a few times. This sequence joins TRBV7-3 and TRBJ1-1; D gene unclear. The CDR3 covers 13 residues. The V gene lost 2 bases and the J gene lost 4 bases, with 8 bases spanning the gap. Looked up from germline, CDR1 is SGHTA and CDR2 is FQGTGA. CDR3: CASSLSTRTEAFF. As DNA, the CDR3 is TGTGCCAGCAGCTTATCAACGCGCACTGAAGCTTTCTTT.

A word on this clonotype: Possible read error: a much larger clone is one base away. This chain links TRBV7-2 with TRBJ1-5; tentative D call: TRBD1 (5 bases). The CDR3 is 14 residues long. Per germline, CDR1 SGHTA and CDR2 FQGNSA. The CDR3 spells CAGSPDNNNQPQHF. CDR3 DNA sequence: TGTGCCGGCAGCCCGGACAATAACAATCAGCCCCAGCATTTT.

The chain uses TRBV6-2 or TRBV6-3 and TRBJ1-5; the D is unclear. The CDR3 has 15 residues. The germline CDR1 and CDR2 sequences are MNHEY and SVGEGT. V was pared by 0 bases and J by 1 base, with 7 bases between. CDR3 loop: CASSYSIGSNQPQHF. The CDR3 coding sequence is TGTGCCAGCAGTTACTCGATTGGAAGCAATCAGCCCCAGCATTTT.